This TCR beta chain emerged from a study of naive and memory T cell subsets. Study findings and constraints: Over 95% of naive TCR sequences appeared only once, unlike memory subsets.

Two oligonucleotides, mixed equimolar, formed the beta constant-region primer covering TRBC1 and TRBC2. Four rounds of PCR amplified the ligated cDNA using nested alpha and beta constant-region primers plus SP2. A single record per CDR3 protein comes from TCRdb applying MiXCR to the UMI-ligation and nested PCR reads. This table has tens of thousands of distinct CDR3 sequences, roughly 9.2% appearing once. This clonotype was observed many times. What it recognizes is unknown. Material: naive CD8+ T cells from blood. The source of this sequence is a human donor in good health.

The CDR3 protein is CASSVTGGFSYEQYF. For the CDR3, the DNA is TGTGCCAGCAGTGTGACTGGCGGGTTCTCCTACGAGCAGTACTTC. The rearrangement uses TRBV2 and TRBJ2-7, with a possible D match to TRBD2 (5 bases). The CDR3 is 15 amino acids. V was trimmed by 4 bases and J by 0 bases, leaving 13 bases between them. Germline V lookup: CDR1 SNHLY, CDR2 FYNNEI. The whole variable domain, remainder taken from reference TRBV2 and TRBJ2-7, is EPEVTQTPSHQVTQMGQEVILRCVPISNHLYFYWYRQILGQKVEFLVSFYNNEISEKSEIFDDQFSVERPDGSNFTLKIRSTKLEDSAMYFCASSVTGGFSYEQYFGPGTRLTVT.